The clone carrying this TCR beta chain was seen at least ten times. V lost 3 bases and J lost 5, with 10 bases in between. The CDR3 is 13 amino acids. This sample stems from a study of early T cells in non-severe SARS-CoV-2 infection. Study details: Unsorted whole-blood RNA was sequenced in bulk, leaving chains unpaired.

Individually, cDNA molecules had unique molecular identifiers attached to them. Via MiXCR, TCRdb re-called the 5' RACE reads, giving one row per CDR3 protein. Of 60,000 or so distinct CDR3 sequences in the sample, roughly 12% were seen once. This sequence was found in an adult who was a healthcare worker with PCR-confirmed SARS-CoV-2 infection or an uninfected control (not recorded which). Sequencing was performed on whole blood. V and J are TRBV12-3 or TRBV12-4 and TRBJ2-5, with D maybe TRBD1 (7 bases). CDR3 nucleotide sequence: TGTGCCAGCAGTTTGACAGGGAGGGAGACCCAGTACTTC. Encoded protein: CASSLTGRETQYF.